Listed below are T cell receptor beta chains from one sample, sequenced in a study of neurological immune-mediated disorders. TCRdb re-derived calls from the 5' RACE reads in MiXCR, one entry per CDR3 protein. The table records some 70,000 distinct CDR3 sequences, 4.5% of them present only once. The specimen sequenced was PBMCs. These receptors were taken from a man in his thirties or forties with multiple sclerosis. CDR3s include the opening cysteine and the closing phenylalanine or tryptophan. Size is omitted from some rows. Given values are once, few, many or a class for expanded clones.

V gene,J gene,clone size,CDR3 protein
TRBV5-1,TRBJ1-1,many,CASSPDIYTEAFF
TRBV4-1,TRBJ2-1,-,CASSQWGRVSGNEQFF
TRBV5-1,TRBJ2-3,many,CASSLGGLTDTQYF
TRBV6-1,TRBJ1-4,-,CATGDRVHDKLFF
TRBV4-1,TRBJ1-2,many,CASSQKDRGYYGYTF
TRBV6-5,TRBJ2-1,few,CASSRTGTGLNEQFF
TRBV7-8,TRBJ2-2,many,CASSSSHTGELFF
TRBV6-6,TRBJ1-1,few,CASIGHSNTEAFF
TRBV10-3,TRBJ2-2,many,CAITWASNTGELFF
TRBV5-1,TRBJ2-5,few,CASSLEGAWETQYF
TRBV11-2,TRBJ1-4,-,CASSPRDRDEKLFF
TRBV4-1,TRBJ2-7,many,CASSPGWTSKYEQYF
TRBV20-1,TRBJ2-7,many,CSATRAAGLAAEQYF
TRBV5-5,TRBJ2-1,-,CVSSLSGIQNEQFF
TRBV6-5,TRBJ1-3,many,CASFAGLPGNTIYF
TRBV6-1,TRBJ1-1,few,CASSEDVLVAFF
TRBV5-5,TRBJ1-1,many,CASSRRNGNTEAFF
TRBV12-3/TRBV12-4,TRBJ1-2,few,CASSFRIGGYTF
TRBV15,TRBJ2-1,many,CATSRAHILNEQFF
TRBV14,TRBJ2-1,many,CASSLGTAEVRFF
TRBV6-4,TRBJ1-2,-,CASSDGPVWAGGPYGYTF
TRBV5-1,TRBJ2-1,many,CASSLSTSGAINEQFF
TRBV6-1,TRBJ1-4,many,CASSEYAGATNEKLFF
TRBV11-2,TRBJ2-1,few,CASSPTSGTYNEQFF
TRBV9,TRBJ2-1,many,CASSVISGNEQFF
TRBV4-1,TRBJ1-2,many,CASSQGIGSYGYTF
TRBV10-1,TRBJ2-1,few,CASARGGGFSYNEQFF
TRBV20-1,TRBJ2-1,many,CSARESLAGGHDEQFF